Described below is a single TCR beta chain sequence and its context. This sample was included in a study of blood T cell repertoires in COVID-19. TCRdb's table, derived via immunoSEQ multiplex PCR, lists solely in-frame clones and lacks some. The table has 62,000 or so clones, 80% to 90% seen once. The germline V gene encodes CDR1 ENHRY and CDR2 SYGVKD. The CDR3 has 14 residues. V lost 1 base to trimming and J lost 5 bases, with 10 bases between them. The receptor's source is a woman between 40 and 55 years old with acute COVID-19. V gene TRBV10-3 combines with J gene TRBJ2-3, with D possibly TRBD1 on 5 matching bases. What was sequenced was PBMCs or T cells enriched from blood (not recorded which). CDR3 loop: CAISEWQGGDTQYF. CDR3 coding DNA: TGTGCCATCAGTGAGTGGCAGGGTGGAGATACGCAGTATTTT.